These T cell receptor beta chains were read from a single sample in a study of tumor-infiltrating lymphocytes in primary liver carcinoma. TCRdb used MiXCR to reprocess the multiplex PCR reads, holding one entry per CDR3 protein. The profile shows around 120,000 distinct CDR3 sequences, around 62% of them singletons. The source material was liver tumor tissue from sampling region 1. The receptor set was obtained from a woman aged 55-69 years with primary liver carcinoma and hepatitis B virus infection. CDR3s include the opening cysteine and the closing phenylalanine or tryptophan. D genes are given only for firm matches. Only some rows state a clone size, as once, few, many or a class for expanded clones.

clone_size	v_call	j_call	d_call	cdr3_nt	cdr3_aa
.	TRBV28	TRBJ2-2	.	TGTGCCAGCAGTTTATCTTTTTACGGGGTGGAAGACACCAGGGAGCTGTTTTTT	CASSLSFYGVEDTRELFF
.	TRBV11-1	TRBJ1-4	.	TGTGTCAGCAGCTTACTACAGGGAGTTAATGAAAAACTGTTTTTT	CVSSLLQGVNEKLFF
.	TRBV28	TRBJ1-2	TRBD1	TGTGCCAGCAGTGCCGTGGAGGGACAGGGGACCTATGGCTACACCTTC	CASSAVEGQGTYGYTF
many	TRBV30	TRBJ2-7	TRBD2	TGTGCCTGCCCCACTAGCGGGAGCGGAATCAGCGAGCAGTACTTC	CACPTSGSGISEQYF
.	TRBV5-4	TRBJ2-1	TRBD1	TGTGCCAGCAGCTTGGGACGACAGGGAAGCAATGAGCAGTTCTTC	CASSLGRQGSNEQFF
many	TRBV29-1	TRBJ2-7	.	TGCAGCGTCCATGGGGATCCCAGCTCCTACGAGCAGTACTTC	CSVHGDPSSYEQYF
.	TRBV11-2	TRBJ2-4	.	TGTCCCAGCAACTTGGCGGGATCGAAAAACATTCAGTACTTC	CPSNLAGSKNIQYF
.	TRBV2	TRBJ1-2	.	TGTGCCAGCAGTCCCGACACAGGCTATGGCTACACCTTC	CASSPDTGYGYTF
many	TRBV4-1	TRBJ2-7	.	TGCGCCAGCAGCCAAAGAGTGGGGCGGGTTGGGGAGCAGTACTTC	CASSQRVGRVGEQYF
many	TRBV29-1	TRBJ2-7	.	TGCAGCGCCACGGGACCCTTCTCCTACGAGCAGTACTTC	CSATGPFSYEQYF
many	TRBV11-2	TRBJ1-1	TRBD1	TGTGCCAGCACCCCTGGAGCGGCGAAAATTGGACAGGTTTTT	CASTPGAAKIGQVF
many	TRBV29-1	TRBJ2-2	TRBD2	TGCAGCGTTGGGACTAGCGGGAGGGCCGCGAACACCGGGGAGCTGTTTTTT	CSVGTSGRAANTGELFF
many	TRBV6-5	TRBJ2-5	.	TGTGCCAGCAGTTTCCGGGACGGATCACAAGAGACCCAGTACTTC	CASSFRDGSQETQYF
.	TRBV28	TRBJ1-6	.	TGTGCCGGCCGCGGACAATCTCAAAATTCACCCCTCCACTTT	CAGRGQSQNSPLHF
many	TRBV12-3/TRBV12-4	TRBJ1-1	.	TGTGCCAGCAGCGAAGACAGTTACACTGAAGCTTTCTTT	CASSEDSYTEAFF
many	TRBV10-3	TRBJ1-1	TRBD1	TGTGCCATCAGTACAAGGGACAGGGGTGGGACTGAAGCTTTCTTT	CAISTRDRGGTEAFF
many	TRBV6-1	TRBJ2-3	TRBD2	TGTGCCAGCAGTACCCGGGGCGGGAGGGCAGATACGCAGTATTTT	CASSTRGGRADTQYF
.	TRBV11-2	TRBJ2-5	TRBD2	TGTGCCAGCAGCTATACGGGGGGGAAGAGCCAGTACTTC	CASSYTGGKSQYF
many	TRBV29-1	TRBJ1-1	.	TGCAGCGTTGTCAGAGTGAACACTGAAGCTTTCTTT	CSVVRVNTEAFF
.	TRBV11-2	TRBJ1-1	.	TGTGCTAGCAGCCCGACAGTGAACACTGAAGCTTTCTTT	CASSPTVNTEAFF
many	TRBV11-2	TRBJ2-5	TRBD2	TGTGCCAGCAGCCAGGTCGCGACTAGCGGGTCCGGGACCCAGTACTTC	CASSQVATSGSGTQYF
.	TRBV24-1	TRBJ2-2	TRBD1	TGCGTCACCAGTGATAGGGGACAGGGAAGAACCGGGGAGCTGTTTTTT	CVTSDRGQGRTGELFF
.	TRBV11-2	TRBJ2-7	TRBD1	TGTGTCAGCAGCTTAGGGACCCCGACAGGGGTTTACGAGCAATACTTC	CVSSLGTPTGVYEQYF
.	TRBV11-2	TRBJ2-7	TRBD1	TGTGCCAGTAGCTCCTCGGGGACAGTGTACGAGCAGTACTTC	CASSSSGTVYEQYF